Listed here is a single T cell receptor beta chain. The CDR3 is 12 amino acids. V lost 3 bases and J lost 9; bases outside the gene matches: 3. Germline CDR1 and CDR2: SGHRS and YFSETQ. These data come from a study of blood T cell repertoires in COVID-19. Study background: COVID-19 samples, acute and convalescent, were from the United States, Italy and Spain. Nucleic acid was either cDNA or gDNA, and it came from T cells, B-cell-depleted T cells, or PBMCs.

Data came from immunoSEQ multiplex PCR; TCRdb stores just in-frame clones and leaves some out. The sample consists of roughly 100,000 clones, about 86% of them appearing once. This sequence joins TRBV5-1 and TRBJ2-1; TRBD2 agrees at 7 bases. The sequence came from a man aged 50-59 years with COVID-19, enrolled during active disease. Sequenced sample: peripheral blood. CDR3 loop: CASSWGGIEQFF. The CDR3 coding sequence is TGCGCCAGCAGCTGGGGAGGGATTGAGCAGTTCTTC.